This T cell receptor beta chain was identified in a study of PD-L1 blockade in urothelial cancer. The overall study: When patients started atezolizumab in 2014, it was given at 1,200 mg intravenously every 3 weeks.

V lost 4 bases and J lost 6; bases outside the gene matches: 11. CDR1 and CDR2 (germline): SGHRS, YFSETQ. The CDR3 spans 17 residues. Between 1 and 8 samples per patient were obtained, pretreatment and on-treatment. TCRdb keeps only in-frame clones here, not all; method: immunoSEQ multiplex PCR. The sample contains approximately 100,000 clones, 90% to 95% of which appear only once. Regarding the study as a whole: When pretreatment blood TCR clonality was below the median, it predicted better survival.

As concerns this clone: No antigen is known for it.

The chain couples TRBV5-1 to TRBJ1-4; 11 positions match TRBD1. This clonotype was sampled from a woman aged 80 or over with urothelial cancer. The sequences come from PBMCs, collected around atezolizumab (anti-PD-L1) treatment. The CDR3 DNA reads as TGCGCCAGCAGCCCCGGACAGGGGGCGGGAAGGGATGAAAAACTGTTTTTT. This gives the protein CASSPGQGAGRDEKLFF. The whole variable domain, remainder taken from reference TRBV5-1 and TRBJ1-4, is KAGVTQTPRYLIKTRGQQVTLSCSPISGHRSVSWYQQTPGQGLQFLFEYFSETQRNKGNFPGRFSGRQFSNSRSEMNVSTLELGDSALYLCASSPGQGAGRDEKLFFGSGTQLSVL.